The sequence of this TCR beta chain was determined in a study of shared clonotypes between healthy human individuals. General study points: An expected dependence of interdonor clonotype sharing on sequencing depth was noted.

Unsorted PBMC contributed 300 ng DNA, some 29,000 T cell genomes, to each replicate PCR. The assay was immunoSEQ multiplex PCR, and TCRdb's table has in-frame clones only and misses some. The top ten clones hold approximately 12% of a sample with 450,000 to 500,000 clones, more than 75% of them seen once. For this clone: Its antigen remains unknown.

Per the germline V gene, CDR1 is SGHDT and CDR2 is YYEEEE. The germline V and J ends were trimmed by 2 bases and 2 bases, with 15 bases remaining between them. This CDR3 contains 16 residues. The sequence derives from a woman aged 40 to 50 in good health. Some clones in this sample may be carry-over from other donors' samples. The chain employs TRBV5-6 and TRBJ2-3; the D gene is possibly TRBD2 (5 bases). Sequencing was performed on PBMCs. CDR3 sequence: CASSFGADSFTDTQYF. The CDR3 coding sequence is TGTGCCAGCAGCTTCGGAGCGGACTCTTTCACAGATACGCAGTATTTT.